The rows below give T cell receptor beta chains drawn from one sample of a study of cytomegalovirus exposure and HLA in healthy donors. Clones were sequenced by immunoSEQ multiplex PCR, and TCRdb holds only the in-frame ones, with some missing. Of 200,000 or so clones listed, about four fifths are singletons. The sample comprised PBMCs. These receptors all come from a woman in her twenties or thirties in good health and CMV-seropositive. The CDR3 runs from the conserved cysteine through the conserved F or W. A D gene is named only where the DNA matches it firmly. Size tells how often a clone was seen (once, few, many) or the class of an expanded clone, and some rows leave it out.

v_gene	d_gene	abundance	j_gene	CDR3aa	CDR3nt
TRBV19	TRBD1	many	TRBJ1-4	CASSRQGANEKLFF	TGTGCCAGTAGTAGACAGGGGGCCAATGAAAAACTGTTTTTT
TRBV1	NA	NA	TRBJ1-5	CTSSQDGFGRRGNQPQHF	TGCACCAGCAGCCAAGATGGATTCGGGAGGAGAGGCAATCAGCCCCAGCATTTT
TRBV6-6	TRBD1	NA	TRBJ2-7	CASSYPTGQGVGEQYF	TGTGCCAGCAGTTACCCTACCGGACAGGGGGTAGGAGAGCAGTACTTC
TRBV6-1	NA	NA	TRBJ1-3	CASSPSAVSGNTIYF	TGTGCCAGCAGTCCCTCCGCAGTCTCTGGAAACACCATATATTTT
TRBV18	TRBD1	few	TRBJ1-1	CASSSDRGVAFF	TGTGCCAGCTCATCCGACAGGGGGGTGGCTTTCTTT
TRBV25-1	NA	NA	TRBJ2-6	CASNESGRAGANVLTF	TGTGCCAGCAATGAATCGGGCAGGGCTGGGGCCAACGTCCTGACTTTC
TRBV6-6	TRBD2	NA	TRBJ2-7	CASSSSGRNSYEQYF	TGTGCCAGCAGTTCTAGCGGGAGAAACTCCTACGAGCAGTACTTC
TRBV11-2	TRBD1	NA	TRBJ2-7	CASSLGVGQGEGYF	TGTGCCAGCAGCTTAGGGGTGGGACAGGGGGAAGGATACTTC
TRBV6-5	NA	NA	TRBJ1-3	CASTNGNTIYF	TGTGCCAGCACTAACGGAAACACCATATATTTT
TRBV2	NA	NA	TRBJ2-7	CASSGGRAYEQYF	TGTGCCAGCAGTGGCGGCAGGGCCTACGAGCAGTACTTC
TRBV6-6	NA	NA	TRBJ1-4	CASSPRTNKLFF	TGTGCCAGCAGCCCCCGGACAAACAAACTGTTTTTT